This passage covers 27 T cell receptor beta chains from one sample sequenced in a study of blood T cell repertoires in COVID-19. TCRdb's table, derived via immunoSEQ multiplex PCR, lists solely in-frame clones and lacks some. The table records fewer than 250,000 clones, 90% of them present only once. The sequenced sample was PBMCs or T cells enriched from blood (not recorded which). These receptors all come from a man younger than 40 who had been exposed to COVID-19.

CDR3 loop: CASTRGQFGNTIYF. The CDR3 bases are TGTGCCAGCACCCGCGGGCAGTTTGGAAACACCATATATTTT. V gene TRBV6-5 combines with J gene TRBJ1-3; D call uncertain. This CDR3 region has 14 residues. V lost 7 bases and J 3 bases, leaving 13 bases between the germline ends. CDR1 is MNHEY, CDR2 SVGAGI, per germline.

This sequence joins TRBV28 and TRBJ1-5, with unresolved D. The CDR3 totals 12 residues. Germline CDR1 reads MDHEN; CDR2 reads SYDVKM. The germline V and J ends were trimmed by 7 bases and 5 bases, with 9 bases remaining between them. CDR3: CASTTLDQPQHF. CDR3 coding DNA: TGTGCCAGCACTACCCTGGATCAGCCCCAGCATTTT.

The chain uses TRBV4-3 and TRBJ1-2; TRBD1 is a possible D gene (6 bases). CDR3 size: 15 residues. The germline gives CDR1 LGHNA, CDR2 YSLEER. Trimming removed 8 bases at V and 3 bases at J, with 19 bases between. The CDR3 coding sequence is TGCGCCAGCGCACCCAACACAGGGACCTACTATGGCTACACCTTC. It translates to CASAPNTGTYYGYTF.

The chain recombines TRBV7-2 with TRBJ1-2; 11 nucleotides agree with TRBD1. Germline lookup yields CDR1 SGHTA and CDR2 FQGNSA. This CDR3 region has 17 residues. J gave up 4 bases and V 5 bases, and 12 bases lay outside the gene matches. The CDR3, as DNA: TGTGCCAGCAGCCCTACCTACGGGACAGGGGGTTCCTATGGCTACACCTTC. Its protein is CASSPTYGTGGSYGYTF.

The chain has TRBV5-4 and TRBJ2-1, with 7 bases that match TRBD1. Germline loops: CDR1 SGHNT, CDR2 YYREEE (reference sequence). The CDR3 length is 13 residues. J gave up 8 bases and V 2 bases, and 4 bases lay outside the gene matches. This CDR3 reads CASSLVGGDEQFF. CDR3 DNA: TGTGCCAGCAGCTTAGTAGGGGGCGATGAGCAGTTCTTC. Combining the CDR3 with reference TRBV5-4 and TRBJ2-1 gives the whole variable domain ETGVTQSPTHLIKTRGQQVTLRCSSQSGHNTVSWYQQALGQGPQFIFQYYREEENGRGNFPPRFSGLQFPNYSSELNVNALELDDSALYLCASSLVGGDEQFFGPGTRLTVL.

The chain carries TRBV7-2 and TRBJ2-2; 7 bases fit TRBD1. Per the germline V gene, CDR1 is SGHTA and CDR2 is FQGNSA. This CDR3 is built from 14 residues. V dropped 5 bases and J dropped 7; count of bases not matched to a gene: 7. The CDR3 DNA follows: TGTGCCAGCAGCATACAGGGGACGATCGGGGAGCTGTTTTTT. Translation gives CASSIQGTIGELFF.

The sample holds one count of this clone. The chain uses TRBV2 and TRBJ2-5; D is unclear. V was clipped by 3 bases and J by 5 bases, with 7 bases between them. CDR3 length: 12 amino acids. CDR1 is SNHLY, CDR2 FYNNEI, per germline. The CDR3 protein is CASSESGETQYF. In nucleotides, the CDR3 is TGTGCCAGCAGTGAGTCCGGGGAGACCCAGTACTTC.

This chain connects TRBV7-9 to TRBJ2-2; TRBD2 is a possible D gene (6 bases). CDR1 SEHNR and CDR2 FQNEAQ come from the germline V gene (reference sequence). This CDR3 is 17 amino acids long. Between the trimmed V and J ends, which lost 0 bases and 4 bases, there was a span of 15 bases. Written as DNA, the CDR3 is TGTGCCAGCAGCTTAGCGGGGGGTTACAGATTCACCGGGGAGCTGTTTTTT. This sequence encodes CASSLAGGYRFTGELFF.

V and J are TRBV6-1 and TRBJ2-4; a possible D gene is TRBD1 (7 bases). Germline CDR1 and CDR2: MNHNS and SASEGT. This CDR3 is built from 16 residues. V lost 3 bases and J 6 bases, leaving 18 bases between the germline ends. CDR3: CASSDSQGEAGNIQYF. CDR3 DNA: TGTGCCAGCAGTGATTCCCAGGGGGAGGCTGGAAACATTCAGTACTTC.

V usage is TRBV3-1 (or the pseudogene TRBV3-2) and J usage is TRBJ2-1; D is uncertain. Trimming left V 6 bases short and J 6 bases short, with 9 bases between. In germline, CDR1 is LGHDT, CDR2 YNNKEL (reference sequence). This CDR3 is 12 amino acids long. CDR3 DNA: TGTGCCAGCAGTCTAAATCTCAATGAGCAGTTCTTC. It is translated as CASSLNLNEQFF.

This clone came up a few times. CDR3 bases: TGTGCCAGCAGTTACTATCGAGGGGGCTACGAGCAGTACTTC. Translating it yields CASSYYRGGYEQYF. The J gene is TRBJ2-7, the V gene TRBV6-5, with D maybe TRBD1 (6 bases). Germline V lookup: CDR1 MNHEY, CDR2 SVGAGI. The V end was cut by 1 base, the J end by 3 bases, with 10 bases between. CDR3 length: 14 amino acids.

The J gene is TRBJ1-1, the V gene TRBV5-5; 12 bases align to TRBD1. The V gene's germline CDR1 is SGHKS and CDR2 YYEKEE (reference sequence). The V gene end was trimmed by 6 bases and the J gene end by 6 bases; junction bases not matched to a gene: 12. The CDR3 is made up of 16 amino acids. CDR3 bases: TGTGCCAGCACCCTTGGGAGGGGACAGGGGGCTTCTGAAGCTTTCTTT. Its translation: CASTLGRGQGASEAFF.

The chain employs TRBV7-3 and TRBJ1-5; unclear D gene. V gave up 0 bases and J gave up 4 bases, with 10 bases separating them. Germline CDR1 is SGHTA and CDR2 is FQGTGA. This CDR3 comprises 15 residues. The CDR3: CASSLTEGANQPQHF. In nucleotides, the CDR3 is TGTGCCAGCAGCTTAACAGAGGGCGCAAATCAGCCCCAGCATTTT.

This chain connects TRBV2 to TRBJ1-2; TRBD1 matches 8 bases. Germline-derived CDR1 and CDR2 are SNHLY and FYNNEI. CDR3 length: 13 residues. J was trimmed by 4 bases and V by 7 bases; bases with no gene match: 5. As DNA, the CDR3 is TGTGCCAGCAAACGGACAGGGAGCTATGGCTACACCTTC. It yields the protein CASKRTGSYGYTF.

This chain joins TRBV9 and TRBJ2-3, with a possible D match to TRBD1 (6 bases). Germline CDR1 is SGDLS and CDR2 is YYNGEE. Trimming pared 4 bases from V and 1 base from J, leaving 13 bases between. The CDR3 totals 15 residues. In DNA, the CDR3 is TGTGCCAGCAGCATACAGGGTGGGGGCACAGATACGCAGTATTTT. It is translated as CASSIQGGGTDTQYF.

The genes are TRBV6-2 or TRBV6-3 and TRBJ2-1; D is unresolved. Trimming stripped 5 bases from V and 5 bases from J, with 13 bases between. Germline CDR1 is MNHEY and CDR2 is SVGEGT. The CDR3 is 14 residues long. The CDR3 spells CASSTHSADNEQFF. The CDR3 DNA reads TGTGCCAGCAGTACTCACTCGGCGGACAATGAGCAGTTCTTC.

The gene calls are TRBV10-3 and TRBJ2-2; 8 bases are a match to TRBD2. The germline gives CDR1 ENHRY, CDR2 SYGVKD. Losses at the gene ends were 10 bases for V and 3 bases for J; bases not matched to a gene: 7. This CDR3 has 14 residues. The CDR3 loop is CATTGGADTGELFF. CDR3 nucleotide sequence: TGTGCCACGACGGGGGGGGCCGACACCGGGGAGCTGTTTTTT.

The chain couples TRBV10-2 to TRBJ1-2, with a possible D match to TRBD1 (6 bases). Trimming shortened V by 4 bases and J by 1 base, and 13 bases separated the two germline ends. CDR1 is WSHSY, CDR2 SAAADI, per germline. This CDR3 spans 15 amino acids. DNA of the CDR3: TGCGCCAGCAGTGGGGGGCTTGATATTAACTATGGCTACACCTTC. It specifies CASSGGLDINYGYTF.

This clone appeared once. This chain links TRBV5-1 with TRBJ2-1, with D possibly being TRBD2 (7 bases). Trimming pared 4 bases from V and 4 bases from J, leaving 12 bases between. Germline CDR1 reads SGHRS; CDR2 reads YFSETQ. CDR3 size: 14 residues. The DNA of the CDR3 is TGCGCCAGCAGCCTAGAGGGGGGGTACAATGAGCAGTTCTTC. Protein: CASSLEGGYNEQFF.

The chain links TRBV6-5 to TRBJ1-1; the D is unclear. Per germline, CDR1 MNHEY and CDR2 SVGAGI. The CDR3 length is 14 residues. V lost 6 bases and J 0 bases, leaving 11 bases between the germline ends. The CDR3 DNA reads TGTGCCAGCAGGCAGAATAACATGAACACTGAAGCTTTCTTT. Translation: CASRQNNMNTEAFF.

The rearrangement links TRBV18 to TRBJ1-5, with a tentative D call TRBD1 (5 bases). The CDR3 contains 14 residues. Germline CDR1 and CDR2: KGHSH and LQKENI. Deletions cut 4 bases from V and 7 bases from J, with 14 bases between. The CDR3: CASSLGGEGQPQHF. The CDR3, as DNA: TGTGCCAGCTCACTCGGAGGGGAAGGACAGCCCCAGCATTTT.

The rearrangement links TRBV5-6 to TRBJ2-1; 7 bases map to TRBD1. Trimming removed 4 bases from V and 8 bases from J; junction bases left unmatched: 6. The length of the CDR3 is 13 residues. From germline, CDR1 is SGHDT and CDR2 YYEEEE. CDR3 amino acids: CASSITGTDEQFF. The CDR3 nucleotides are TGTGCCAGCAGCATAACCGGGACAGATGAGCAGTTCTTC.

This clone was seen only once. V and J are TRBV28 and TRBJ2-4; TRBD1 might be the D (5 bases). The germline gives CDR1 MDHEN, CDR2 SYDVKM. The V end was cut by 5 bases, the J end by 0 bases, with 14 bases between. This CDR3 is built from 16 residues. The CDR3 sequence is CASSPPTALAKNIQYF. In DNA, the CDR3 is TGTGCCAGCAGTCCACCGACAGCTCTAGCCAAAAACATTCAGTACTTC.

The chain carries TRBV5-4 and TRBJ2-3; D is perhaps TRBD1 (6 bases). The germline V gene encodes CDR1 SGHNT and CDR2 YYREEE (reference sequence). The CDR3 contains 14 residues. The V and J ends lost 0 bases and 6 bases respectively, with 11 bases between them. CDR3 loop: CASSLVTGPDTQYF. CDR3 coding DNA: TGTGCCAGCAGCTTGGTTACAGGGCCCGATACGCAGTATTTT.

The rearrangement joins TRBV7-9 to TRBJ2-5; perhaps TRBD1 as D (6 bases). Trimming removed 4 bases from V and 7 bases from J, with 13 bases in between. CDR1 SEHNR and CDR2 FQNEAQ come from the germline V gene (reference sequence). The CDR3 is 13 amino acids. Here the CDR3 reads CASSSQGSGTQYF. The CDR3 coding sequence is TGTGCCAGCAGCTCCCAGGGGAGTGGGACCCAGTACTTC.

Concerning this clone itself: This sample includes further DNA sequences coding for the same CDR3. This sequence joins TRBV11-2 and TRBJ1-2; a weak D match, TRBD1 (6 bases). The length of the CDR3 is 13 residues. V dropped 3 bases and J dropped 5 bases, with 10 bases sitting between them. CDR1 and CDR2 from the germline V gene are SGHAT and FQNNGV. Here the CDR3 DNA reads TGTGCCAGCAGCTTGGGGGCTCAATATGGCTACACCTTC. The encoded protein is CASSLGAQYGYTF.

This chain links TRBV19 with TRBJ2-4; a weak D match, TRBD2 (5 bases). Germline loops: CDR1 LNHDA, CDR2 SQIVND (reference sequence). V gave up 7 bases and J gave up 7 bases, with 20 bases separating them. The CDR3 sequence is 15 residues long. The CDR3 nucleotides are TGTGCCAGTACCATAGGAGAGGGCCCGGGGAACATTCAGTACTTC. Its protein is CASTIGEGPGNIQYF.